This is a list of T cell receptor beta chains from one sample in a study of metastatic and nonmetastatic thyroid tumors. TCRdb re-processed the PCR reads through MiXCR. The sample shows over 45,000 clones, about 20% of them seen only once. Source material: blood. These receptors originate from a male donor with papillary thyroid cancer or a benign thyroid nodule (not recorded which). Some clones in this sample may be carry-over from other donors' samples. CDR3s include the opening cysteine and the closing phenylalanine or tryptophan. D genes are given only for firm matches. Not all rows give a size; the values are once, few, many and, for expanded clones, a class.

d_call,v_call,clone_size,j_call,cdr3_aa,cdr3_nt
TRBD1,TRBV19,many,TRBJ1-4,CASSEKGAANEKLFF,TGTGCCAGTAGCGAAAAGGGGGCGGCTAATGAAAAACTGTTTTTT
.,TRBV5-1,few,TRBJ2-5,CASSLRETQYF,TGCGCCAGCAGCTTGCGTGAGACCCAGTACTTC
.,TRBV4-1,.,TRBJ1-5,CASSQDQTHNQPQHF,TGCGCCAGCAGCCAAGATCAAACTCACAATCAGCCCCAGCATTTT
.,TRBV30,many,TRBJ1-5,CAWGEGSNQPQHF,TGTGCCTGGGGTGAGGGTAGCAATCAGCCCCAGCATTTT
.,TRBV20-1,.,TRBJ2-5,CSARGRTGLETKYF,TGCAGTGCTAGAGGAAGGACCGGGCTGGAGACCAAGTACTTC
.,TRBV2,many,TRBJ2-3,CASSERKRLGTDTQYF,TGTGCCAGCAGTGAAAGGAAGAGGTTAGGCACAGATACGCAGTATTTT
.,TRBV7-3,many,TRBJ1-1,CASSYGRTNTEAFF,TGTGCCAGCAGCTACGGACGGACCAACACTGAAGCTTTCTTT
TRBD1,TRBV12-3/TRBV12-4,many,TRBJ2-5,CASSLQGAYETQYF,TGTGCCAGCAGTTTACAGGGGGCTTACGAGACCCAGTACTTC
.,TRBV7-8,medium-sized,TRBJ2-7,CASSPGAGREQYF,TGTGCCAGCAGCCCAGGGGCTGGGCGCGAGCAGTACTTC
TRBD1,TRBV29-1,.,TRBJ2-7,CSVLGEGGNEQYF,TGCAGCGTCCTAGGCGAAGGGGGCAACGAGCAGTACTTC
.,TRBV30,many,TRBJ2-7,CAFSTGPLTYEQYF,TGTGCCTTCTCGACGGGACCTCTTACCTACGAGCAGTACTTC
.,TRBV2,.,TRBJ1-6,CASSGAGSSYNSPLHF,TGTGCCAGCAGTGGGGCGGGGAGCTCCTATAATTCACCCCTCCACTTT
.,TRBV28,many,TRBJ1-1,CASSFDTVNTEAFF,TGTGCCAGCAGTTTTGACACTGTGAACACTGAAGCTTTCTTT
.,TRBV24-1,many,TRBJ2-2,CATSDLGHGSTGELFF,TGTGCCACCAGTGATTTGGGCCACGGGAGCACCGGGGAGCTGTTTTTT
.,TRBV4-2,many,TRBJ1-1,CASSQTTNRVKNTEAFF,TGTGCCAGCAGCCAGACCACTAACAGGGTGAAGAACACTGAAGCTTTCTTT